Listed here are 24 T cell receptor beta chains from one sample, sequenced in a study of blood T cell repertoires in COVID-19. Produced via immunoSEQ multiplex PCR; TCRdb's table is partial and in-frame only. The sample contains 150,000 to 180,000 clones, roughly nine tenths of which appear only once. Sequenced material: peripheral blood. These receptors were obtained from a woman in her thirties or forties with acute or convalescent COVID-19.

V gene TRBV18 combines with J gene TRBJ2-1; 8 bases agree with TRBD2. The CDR3 spans 17 residues. CDR1 and CDR2 (germline): KGHSH, LQKENI. The V and J ends lost 0 bases and 4 bases, in that order; junction bases with no gene match: 8. The CDR3 nucleotides read TGTGCCAGCTCACCACCTCGGACGGGAGGGATATACAATGAGCAGTTCTTC. This codes for CASSPPRTGGIYNEQFF.

This clone was seen once. V gene TRBV5-6 combines with J gene TRBJ2-3; D perhaps matches TRBD1 (5 bases). V was clipped by 7 bases and J by 0 bases, with 15 bases between them. The CDR3 consists of 15 residues. Germline V gene data show CDR1 as SGHDT and CDR2 as YYEEEE. In DNA, the CDR3 is TGTGCCAGCGGGCCCCGTGGGGCGAGCACAGATACGCAGTATTTT. This encodes CASGPRGASTDTQYF.

V gene TRBV6-1 combines with J gene TRBJ1-4, with 10 bases that match TRBD1. CDR3 length: 15 residues. V dropped 1 base and J dropped 7; count of bases not matched to a gene: 3. CDR1 is MNHNS, CDR2 SASEGT, per germline. The CDR3 region is CASSEGQGAFEKLFF. In nucleotides, the CDR3 is TGTGCCAGCAGTGAAGGACAGGGGGCGTTTGAAAAACTGTTTTTT.

This sequence joins TRBV3-1 (or the pseudogene TRBV3-2) and TRBJ1-1; 10 positions agree with TRBD1. CDR1 LGHDT and CDR2 YNNKEL come from the germline V gene (reference sequence). The trim removed 0 bases at V and 5 bases at J, leaving 6 bases unmatched. CDR3 length equals 16 residues. The CDR3 DNA sequence: TGTGCCAGCAGCCAAGACATGACAGGGGGCCGAACTGAAGCTTTCTTT. Its translation: CASSQDMTGGRTEAFF.

CDR3 nucleotide sequence: TGTGCCAGTAGTCTAGCGGGGGGCTCCTACAATGAGCAGTTCTTC. As protein: CASSLAGGSYNEQFF. This chain connects TRBV19 to TRBJ2-1; 11 bases match TRBD2. Germline V gene data show CDR1 as LNHDA and CDR2 as SQIVND (reference sequence). The V gene end was trimmed by 5 bases and the J gene end by 0 bases; junction bases not matched to a gene: 0. The CDR3 loop spans 15 amino acids.

The CDR3 DNA follows: TGTGCCAGCAGAGGACTAGATTATAACACAGATACGCAGTATTTT. Protein: CASRGLDYNTDTQYF. The V call is TRBV6-5, the J call TRBJ2-3; 7 bases fit TRBD2. CDR3 length: 15 amino acids. V lost 6 bases to trimming and J lost 2 bases; unmatched junction nucleotides: 8. From germline, CDR1 is MNHEY and CDR2 SVGAGI.

This clone was seen only a few times. Other DNA sequences of this sample code for an identical CDR3. The chain links TRBV23-1 to TRBJ2-7, with TRBD2 matching over 13 bases. TRBV23-1 qualifies as an ORF whose function is uncertain. V lost 7 bases to trimming and J lost 1 base; unmatched junction nucleotides: 16. This CDR3 has 19 amino acids. The CDR3 DNA follows: TGCGCCAGCAAAAGCCCGGGACTAGCGGGGAACAGGTCATCCTACGAGCAGTACTTC. As protein: CASKSPGLAGNRSSYEQYF.

This clone showed up just once. One end of the junction fails to match germline, which may point to a read error. The chain employs TRBV7-2 and TRBJ1-2; no clear D. This CDR3 region has 12 residues. Germline V CDR1 and CDR2: SGHTA, FQGNSA. In DNA form, the CDR3 reads TGTGCCAGCAGTGTCCAGGTCGGAGGCTTCACCTTC. As protein: CASSVQVGGFTF.

V gene TRBV3-1 (or the pseudogene TRBV3-2) combines with J gene TRBJ1-2, with D tentatively TRBD1 (6 bases). CDR3 length: 13 residues. The ends were cut back, 4 bases at V and 9 bases at J, with 15 bases in the middle. CDR1 is LGHDT, CDR2 YNNKEL, per germline (reference sequence). This chain's CDR3 is CASSPSQGYSYTF. CDR3 DNA: TGTGCCAGCAGCCCCTCACAGGGTTATAGCTACACCTTC.

This chain links TRBV5-6 with TRBJ1-1, with TRBD1 identical over 7 bases. CDR1 is SGHDT and CDR2 is YYEEEE in the germline V gene. Trimming removed 3 bases from V and 0 bases from J; junction bases left unmatched: 5. The CDR3 contains 15 residues. The CDR3, as DNA: TGTGCCAGCAGCTACAGGGGAGCGATGAACACTGAAGCTTTCTTT. Translating gives CASSYRGAMNTEAFF.

Here the CDR3 DNA reads TGTGCCAGCAGCCTCAGCGTCATGAACACTGAAGCTTTCTTT. This sequence encodes CASSLSVMNTEAFF. The chain has TRBV6-5 and TRBJ1-1; D is uncertain. V gave up 6 bases and J gave up 0 bases, with 11 bases separating them. This CDR3 region has 14 residues. Germline V gene sequence: CDR1 MNHEY, CDR2 SVGAGI.

The chain uses TRBV5-1 and TRBJ2-5; D is ambiguous. Germline assignment: CDR1 SGHRS and CDR2 YFSETQ. V was clipped by 4 bases and J by 1 base, with 14 bases between them. The CDR3 runs 15 residues. This CDR3 is CASSPPVRSQETQYF. CDR3 bases: TGCGCCAGCAGCCCACCGGTCCGATCCCAAGAGACCCAGTACTTC.

This chain connects TRBV5-1 to TRBJ2-7; TRBD2 might be the D (6 bases). Germline-derived CDR1 and CDR2 are SGHRS and YFSETQ. The CDR3 length is 16 residues. V shed 2 bases and J shed 2 bases, with 17 bases lying between them. The CDR3 reads CASSFGDLTGAYEQYF. CDR3 sequence (DNA): TGCGCCAGCAGCTTCGGGGACCTGACGGGAGCCTACGAGCAGTACTTC.

This clone has a handful of counts. The J gene is TRBJ1-1, the V gene TRBV3-1 (or the pseudogene TRBV3-2); no clear D. In germline, CDR1 is LGHDT, CDR2 YNNKEL (reference sequence). The CDR3 has 17 amino acids. V was trimmed by 1 base and J by 0 bases, leaving 15 bases between them. CDR3 in amino acids: CASSQAGLIPMNTEAFF. CDR3 coding DNA: TGTGCCAGCAGCCAAGCTGGGCTTATACCGATGAACACTGAAGCTTTCTTT.

The V call is TRBV12-5, the J call TRBJ2-3; 10 bases match TRBD2. CDR1 LGHNT and CDR2 FRNRAP come from the germline V gene. V shed 4 bases and J 3 bases; nucleotides not matched to a gene: 10. There are 17 residues in the CDR3. The CDR3 DNA sequence: TGTGCTAGTGGTTCAGCGGGAGGGCCGGGACAGACAGATACGCAGTATTTT. It is translated as CASGSAGGPGQTDTQYF.

This rearrangement joins TRBV7-3 to TRBJ2-7, with 9 bases fitting TRBD2. The CDR3 length is 15 residues. With V trimmed by 5 bases and J by 4 bases, 9 bases remained unmatched. Germline lookup yields CDR1 SGHTA and CDR2 FQGTGA. The CDR3 region is CASSLFAGGPYEQYF. The CDR3 coding sequence is TGTGCCAGCAGCCTTTTTGCGGGGGGGCCTTACGAGCAGTACTTC. Complete variable domain (other parts from reference TRBV7-3 and TRBJ2-7): GAGVSQTPSNKVTEKGKYVELRCDPISGHTALYWYRQSLGQGPEFLIYFQGTGAADDSGLPNDRFFAVRPEGSVSTLKIQRTERGDSAVYLCASSLFAGGPYEQYFGPGTRLTVT.

J is TRBJ1-5 and V is TRBV21-1; TRBD1 reflects the table's D call only, with no check against the DNA. TRBV21-1 constitutes a pseudogene. This CDR3 is built from 15 residues. The DNA of the CDR3 is TGTGCCAGCAGCAATCTCCGACCCAGGCTTCAGCCCCAGCATTTT. This encodes CASSNLRPRLQPQHF.

The chain recombines TRBV9 with TRBJ2-7, with D perhaps TRBD1 (6 bases). Trimming took off 3 bases at V and 6 bases at J, with 13 bases between the two ends. This CDR3 comprises 13 residues. The germline V gene has CDR1 SGDLS and CDR2 YYNGEE. The CDR3 loop is CASSAAGTTEQYF. The CDR3 DNA sequence: TGTGCCAGCAGCGCCGCCGGGACAACCGAGCAGTACTTC.

CDR3 protein: CASSLGTGYNEQFF. The CDR3 DNA reads TGTGCCAGCAGCTTAGGGACAGGGTACAATGAGCAGTTCTTC. This chain links TRBV7-9 with TRBJ2-1; 8 nucleotides line up with TRBD1. The V segment lost 1 base and the J segment 4 bases; nucleotides outside the gene matches: 0. This CDR3 contains 14 residues. CDR1 is SEHNR and CDR2 is FQNEAQ in the germline V gene (reference sequence).

The rearrangement joins TRBV19 to TRBJ2-2, with D perhaps TRBD1 (6 bases). From germline, CDR1 is LNHDA and CDR2 SQIVND (reference sequence). Trimming removed 6 bases from V and 1 base from J, with 9 bases in between. This CDR3 contains 14 residues. The CDR3 DNA reads TGTGCCAGTAGACCACAGGGGAACACCGGGGAGCTGTTTTTT. Translation: CASRPQGNTGELFF.

V usage is TRBV18 and J usage is TRBJ1-2; 11 nucleotides line up with TRBD1. The J segment lost 8 bases and the V segment lost 2 bases, leaving 7 bases of the junction unmatched. The CDR3 consists of 15 residues. The V gene's germline CDR1 is KGHSH and CDR2 LQKENI. The CDR3 spells CASSPRTGGGSGYTF. The DNA for the CDR3 is TGTGCCAGCTCACCAAGGACAGGGGGCGGATCGGGCTACACCTTC.

The rearrangement links TRBV29-1 to TRBJ2-3, with 8 bases fitting TRBD1. The germline gives CDR1 SQVTM, CDR2 ANQGSEA. The CDR3 consists of 13 residues. The junction had 5 bases not matched to a gene; V was cut back by 3 bases and J by 6 bases. The CDR3 spells CSVDPDRADTQYF. The DNA of the CDR3 is TGCAGCGTTGATCCGGACAGGGCGGATACGCAGTATTTT.

This chain joins TRBV2 and TRBJ1-1; 9 bases map to TRBD1. V gave up 6 bases and J gave up 3 bases; unmatched junction bases: 2. Germline V gene lookup returns CDR1 SNHLY and CDR2 FYNNEI. This CDR3 comprises 13 residues. CDR3 in amino acids: CASRRDRDTEAFF. CDR3 nucleotide sequence: TGTGCCAGCAGGAGGGACAGGGACACTGAAGCTTTCTTT.

The CDR3 is CASSSRRGQVNTEAFF. DNA of the CDR3: TGTGCCAGTAGCAGCCGAAGGGGACAAGTGAACACTGAAGCTTTCTTT. V gene TRBV19 combines with J gene TRBJ1-1; TRBD1 might be the D (6 bases). Germline CDR1 is LNHDA and CDR2 is SQIVND (reference sequence). Trimming stripped 6 bases from V and 0 bases from J, with 17 bases between. The CDR3 sequence is 16 residues long.